The 18 T cell receptor beta chains below were found in one sample sequenced in a study of blood T cell repertoires in COVID-19. TCRdb's table, derived via immunoSEQ multiplex PCR, lists solely in-frame clones and lacks some. The data hold some 520,000 clones, with roughly 89% observed a single time. Source material: peripheral blood. The receptors were sampled from a man aged 18 to 30 with COVID-19, enrolled during active disease.

V gene TRBV6-2 or TRBV6-3 combines with J gene TRBJ2-7; D perhaps matches TRBD2 (6 bases). In germline, CDR1 is MNHEY, CDR2 SVGEGT. Trimming removed 5 bases at V and 3 bases at J, with 11 bases between. This CDR3 has 13 residues. CDR3 region: CASSGGLYYEQYF. The CDR3 nucleotides are TGTGCCAGCAGTGGAGGACTATACTACGAGCAGTACTTC.

The chain's CDR3 is CASSPEGQVPQETQYF. CDR3 coding DNA: TGTGCCAGTAGTCCCGAGGGACAGGTCCCCCAAGAGACCCAGTACTTC. The V call is TRBV19, the J call TRBJ2-5; 8 bases map to TRBD1. This CDR3 region has 16 residues. From germline, CDR1 is LNHDA and CDR2 SQIVND (reference sequence). V lost 5 bases and J lost 1; bases outside the gene matches: 9.

The rearrangement links TRBV5-6 to TRBJ2-1; 8 bases fit TRBD2. V lost 0 bases, J lost 7 bases, and 3 bases stayed unmatched. The CDR3 has 14 amino acids. CDR1 is SGHDT and CDR2 is YYEEEE in the germline V gene. This CDR3 is CASSLGGLVNEQFF. CDR3 DNA: TGTGCCAGCAGCTTGGGGGGACTAGTGAATGAGCAGTTCTTC.

The J gene is TRBJ1-1, the V gene TRBV6-1, with 8 bases lining up with TRBD1. Trimming at V came to 1 base and at J to 4 bases, leaving 11 bases not matched to a gene. Germline V lookup: CDR1 MNHNS, CDR2 SASEGT. CDR3 length equals 17 residues. In DNA form, the CDR3 reads TGTGCCAGCAGTGAAGTTCTTGCCGGGACAGGAGGCACTGAAGCTTTCTTT. As protein: CASSEVLAGTGGTEAFF.

The V gene is TRBV25-1, the J gene TRBJ2-5, with 13 bases aligning to TRBD2. V was clipped by 8 bases and J by 1 base; unmatched bases: 4. The length of the CDR3 is 15 residues. Per germline, CDR1 MGHDK and CDR2 SYGVNS. The CDR3 DNA follows: TGTGCCAGCGGCGGACTAGCGGGGGCCCAAGAGACCCAGTACTTC. It yields the protein CASGGLAGAQETQYF.

This rearrangement joins TRBV5-5 to TRBJ2-2; D is undetermined. V was pared by 1 base and J by 0 bases, with 10 bases between. Germline-derived CDR1 and CDR2 are SGHKS and YYEKEE (reference sequence). There are 16 residues in the CDR3. CDR3: CASSLYQAANTGELFF. In DNA, the CDR3 is TGTGCCAGCAGCTTGTACCAGGCCGCGAACACCGGGGAGCTGTTTTTT.

This rearrangement joins TRBV3-1 (or the pseudogene TRBV3-2) to TRBJ2-1; a possible D gene is TRBD1 (5 bases). Germline CDR1 is LGHDT and CDR2 is YNNKEL (reference sequence). V was clipped by 2 bases and J by 6 bases, with 8 bases between them. The CDR3 runs to 13 residues. CDR3: CASSQRGSNEQFF. The CDR3 bases are TGTGCCAGCAGCCAAAGGGGTAGCAATGAGCAGTTCTTC.

A single count supports this clone. The chain links TRBV5-4 to TRBJ2-5, with 9 bases matching TRBD1. Germline V gene data show CDR1 as SGHNT and CDR2 as YYREEE (reference sequence). This CDR3 is 14 amino acids long. Trimming cost V 4 bases and J 5 bases; bases outside gene matches: 6. CDR3 region: CASSSGQGRETQYF. CDR3 nucleotides: TGTGCCAGCAGCAGTGGACAGGGGCGCGAGACCCAGTACTTC.

V usage is TRBV18 and J usage is TRBJ2-3; D remains unclear. The CDR3 extends over 14 amino acids. Looked up from germline, CDR1 is KGHSH and CDR2 is LQKENI. V lost 0 bases to trimming and J lost 1 base, with 5 bases between them. The DNA of the CDR3 is TGTGCCAGCTCACCACCGTCTGGCACAGATACGCAGTATTTT. Amino acids: CASSPPSGTDTQYF.

The chain couples TRBV4-1 to TRBJ1-2; D call uncertain. CDR3 size: 15 residues. Germline lookup yields CDR1 MGHRA and CDR2 YSYEKL. Trimming removed 0 bases from V and 0 bases from J, with 8 bases in between. The CDR3 loop reads CASSQESITNYGYTF. The CDR3 coding sequence is TGCGCCAGCAGCCAAGAGAGCATTACTAACTATGGCTACACCTTC.

This clone was seen once. This sequence joins TRBV11-1 and TRBJ2-5; 7 bases are shared with TRBD1. In germline, CDR1 is SGHAT, CDR2 FQDESV (reference sequence). The CDR3 is 12 amino acids. Losses at the gene ends were 4 bases for V and 7 bases for J; bases not matched to a gene: 3. The CDR3 DNA follows: TGTGCCAGCAGCTCGGGACAGTCGACCCAGTACTTC. Its translation is CASSSGQSTQYF.

The chain joins TRBV19 to TRBJ1-5; D is unresolved. V gave up 1 base and J gave up 9 bases, with 13 bases separating them. The germline gives CDR1 LNHDA, CDR2 SQIVND (reference sequence). This CDR3 is built from 14 residues. The chain's CDR3 is CASSIGWSDSPQHF. Written as DNA, the CDR3 is TGTGCCAGTAGTATAGGATGGAGCGATTCGCCCCAGCATTTT.

The DNA for the CDR3 is TGTGCCAGCAGACGCAGGGGTTCCACCGGGGAGCTGTTTTTT. It specifies CASRRRGSTGELFF. The J gene is TRBJ2-2, the V gene TRBV3-1 (or the pseudogene TRBV3-2); D possibly corresponds to TRBD1 (6 bases). Germline CDR1 and CDR2: LGHDT and YNNKEL (reference sequence). The CDR3 runs 14 residues. V shed 6 bases and J shed 4 bases, with 12 bases lying between them.

This sequence joins TRBV20-1 and TRBJ2-3; TRBD1 matches 7 bases. This CDR3 has 15 residues. V gave up 5 bases and J gave up 2 bases; unmatched junction bases: 10. CDR1 is DFQATT, CDR2 SNEGSKA, per germline (reference sequence). In DNA form, the CDR3 reads TGCAGTGCTGGTGCAACGGACAGGCCCACAGATACGCAGTATTTT. Amino acids: CSAGATDRPTDTQYF.

The chain has TRBV5-1 and TRBJ2-7; D perhaps matches TRBD2 (6 bases). The CDR3 totals 15 residues. V shed 0 bases and J shed 0 bases, with 10 bases lying between them. Germline V gene data show CDR1 as SGHRS and CDR2 as YFSETQ. CDR3 bases: TGCGCCAGCAGCTTGGCCGGAGGGCGCTCCTACGAGCAGTACTTC. Protein product: CASSLAGGRSYEQYF.

The chain couples TRBV19 to TRBJ2-7, with 11 bases identical to TRBD1. V shed 6 bases and J 5 bases; nucleotides not matched to a gene: 12. The CDR3 runs 16 residues. Germline V gene sequence: CDR1 LNHDA, CDR2 SQIVND (reference sequence). CDR3 sequence (DNA): TGTGCCAGTAGCCCGGACGGGGACAGGGGGTTGGACGAGCAGTACTTC. Its protein product is CASSPDGDRGLDEQYF.

This clone turned up a few times. The J gene is TRBJ2-2, the V gene TRBV2; D possibly corresponds to TRBD1 (5 bases). The CDR3 is made up of 15 amino acids. The germline gives CDR1 SNHLY, CDR2 FYNNEI. V was trimmed by 6 bases and J by 4 bases, leaving 15 bases between them. The CDR3: CASSPQVTATGELFF. The DNA of the CDR3 is TGTGCCAGCAGCCCTCAAGTGACAGCCACCGGGGAGCTGTTTTTT.

This chain links TRBV5-6 with TRBJ2-3; 7 nucleotides match TRBD1. The CDR3 contains 16 residues. Trimming at V came to 4 bases and at J to 1 base, leaving 9 bases not matched to a gene. The germline V gene encodes CDR1 SGHDT and CDR2 YYEEEE. The CDR3 sequence: CASSRMTGSGTDTQYF. Written as DNA, the CDR3 is TGTGCCAGCAGCCGCATGACAGGGTCAGGCACAGATACGCAGTATTTT.